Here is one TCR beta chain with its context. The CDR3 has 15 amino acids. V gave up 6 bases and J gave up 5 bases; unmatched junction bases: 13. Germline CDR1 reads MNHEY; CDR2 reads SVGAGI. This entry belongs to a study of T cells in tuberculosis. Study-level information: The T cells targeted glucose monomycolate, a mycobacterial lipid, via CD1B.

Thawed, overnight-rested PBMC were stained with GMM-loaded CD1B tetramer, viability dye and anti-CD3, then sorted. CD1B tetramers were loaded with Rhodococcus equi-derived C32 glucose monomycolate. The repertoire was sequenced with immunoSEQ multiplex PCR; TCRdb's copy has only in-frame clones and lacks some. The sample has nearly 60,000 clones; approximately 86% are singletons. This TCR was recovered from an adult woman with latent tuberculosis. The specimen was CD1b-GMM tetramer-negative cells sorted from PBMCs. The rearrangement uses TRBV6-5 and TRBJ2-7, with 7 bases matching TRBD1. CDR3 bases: TGTGCCAGCAGCAATAGGCTAAGGGGGCGAGACGAGCAGTACTTC. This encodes CASSNRLRGRDEQYF.